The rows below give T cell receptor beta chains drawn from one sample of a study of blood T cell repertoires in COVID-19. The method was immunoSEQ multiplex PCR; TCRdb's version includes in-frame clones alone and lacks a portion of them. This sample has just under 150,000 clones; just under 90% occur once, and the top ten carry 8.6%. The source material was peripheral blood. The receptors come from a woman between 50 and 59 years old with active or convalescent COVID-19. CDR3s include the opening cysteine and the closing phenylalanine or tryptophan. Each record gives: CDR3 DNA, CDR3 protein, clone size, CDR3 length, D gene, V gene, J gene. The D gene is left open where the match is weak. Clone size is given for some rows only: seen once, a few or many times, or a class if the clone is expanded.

TGCAGCGTTGACGGGGTAGAAGCTTTCTTT,CSVDGVEAFF,NA,10,NA,TRBV29-1,TRBJ1-1
TGTGCCAGCAGTGGCACAACCCGGGACAGATCCTACGAGCAGTACTTC,CASSGTTRDRSYEQYF,once,16,TRBD1,TRBV28,TRBJ2-7
TGTGCCAGCAGCCCCAGTTTCTACGAGCAGTACTTC,CASSPSFYEQYF,NA,12,NA,TRBV2,TRBJ2-7
TGTGCCAGCAGTCGGGGACAAAACAATGAGCAGTTCTTC,CASSRGQNNEQFF,few,13,NA,TRBV12-3/TRBV12-4,TRBJ2-1
TGTGCCAGCAGCGCGGGACAGGTTAATTCACCCCTCCACTTT,CASSAGQVNSPLHF,NA,14,TRBD1,TRBV9,TRBJ1-6
TGTGCCAGCAGTTTAGGGGCTAGCGGGAGTTATGAGCAGTTCTTC,CASSLGASGSYEQFF,NA,15,TRBD2,TRBV28,TRBJ2-1
TGTGCCAGCAGCGGGACAGGAGATTACGAGCAGTACTTC,CASSGTGDYEQYF,NA,13,TRBD1,TRBV7-9,TRBJ2-7
TGTGCCAGCAGCTCCGGTTTTTGGGAGCGGGGGGCCCAATACAATGAGCAGTTCTTC,CASSSGFWERGAQYNEQFF,once,19,TRBD2,TRBV5-6,TRBJ2-1
TGTGCCAGCAGTTCCCCCGACAGGGGTAATAGGTACACCTTC,CASSSPDRGNRYTF,NA,14,TRBD1,TRBV27,TRBJ1-2
TGTGCCAGCAGCTTAGGTACAGGGGGCGCGAGAAGGCTGGCCAAAAACATTCAGTACTTC,CASSLGTGGARRLAKNIQYF,NA,20,TRBD1,TRBV13,TRBJ2-4
TGTGCCAGCACTTTACAGGGTCGAAGCACTGAAGCTTTCTTT,CASTLQGRSTEAFF,NA,14,NA,TRBV7-2,TRBJ1-1
TGTGCCAGCAGCTCGAGGGGGAGCGGCACTGAAGCTTTCTTT,CASSSRGSGTEAFF,NA,14,NA,TRBV7-3,TRBJ1-1
TGTGCCACGAGGGAGAGAACTGGGGACACTGAAGCTTTCTTT,CATRERTGDTEAFF,NA,14,NA,TRBV10-3,TRBJ1-1
TGCGCCAGCAGCCAAGTTCCAACCGGGACAGCTATAACTGGAAACACCATATATTTT,CASSQVPTGTAITGNTIYF,NA,19,TRBD1,TRBV4-1,TRBJ1-3
TGTGCCAGCAATATCGAGGGCAATCAGCCCCAGCATTTT,CASNIEGNQPQHF,NA,13,NA,TRBV2,TRBJ1-5
TGTGCCAGCAGCCAAGATACTAGCGGGGGGGACAATGAGCAGTTCTTC,CASSQDTSGGDNEQFF,NA,16,TRBD2,TRBV4-2,TRBJ2-1
TGTGCCAGCAGCCAAGTCGCATTAGCGGGAGCTTCGGGGGAGCTGTTTTTT,CASSQVALAGASGELFF,NA,17,TRBD2,TRBV3-1/TRBV3-2,TRBJ2-2
TGTGCCAGCAGTCAGACCGGGACAGGGGATGGTTCACCCCTCCACTTT,CASSQTGTGDGSPLHF,few,16,TRBD1,TRBV5-4,TRBJ1-6
TGTGCCAGCAGCAAAGGAAAGAAGGCTAGCGGGAGTAGGGACTACGAGCAGTACTTC,CASSKGKKASGSRDYEQYF,NA,19,NA,TRBV21-1,TRBJ2-7
TGTGCCAGCAGTGATACAGGGCACCAAGAGACCCAGTACTTC,CASSDTGHQETQYF,NA,14,NA,TRBV6-1,TRBJ2-5
TGTGCCAGCAGCTCCCGAGGGTTCGGGACAGGTGAAGCTTTCTTT,CASSSRGFGTGEAFF,NA,15,TRBD1,TRBV7-3,TRBJ1-1
TGCGCCAGCAGCTTGGTACCCGGGGCTAGCGGGGGACAAGAGACCCAGTACTTC,CASSLVPGASGGQETQYF,NA,18,TRBD2,TRBV5-1,TRBJ2-5
TGTGCCAGCCGATCCCAAGCGGGAGGGTGGACAGATACGCAGTATTTT,CASRSQAGGWTDTQYF,NA,16,TRBD2,TRBV28,TRBJ2-3
TGTGCCAGCAGAGCGGGCGGCGGGGCGAGCACAGATACGCAGTATTTT,CASRAGGGASTDTQYF,NA,16,NA,TRBV7-2,TRBJ2-3
TGTGCCAGCAGTTTATCTCAGGGAAGCACTGAAGCTTTCTTT,CASSLSQGSTEAFF,few,14,NA,TRBV27,TRBJ1-1
TGTGCCACCAGCCCGAAGGGGCAGGGGGCAGAAGAGACCCAGTACTTC,CATSPKGQGAEETQYF,NA,16,TRBD1,TRBV15,TRBJ2-5
TGCGCCAGCAGCCGCGACTACTATACGGGCTACGAGCAGTACTTC,CASSRDYYTGYEQYF,NA,15,NA,TRBV4-3,TRBJ2-7
TGTGCCAGCAGTTATGCAGCGGGGGCCTCCTACGAGCAGTACTTC,CASSYAAGASYEQYF,NA,15,TRBD2,TRBV6-2/TRBV6-3,TRBJ2-7
TGTGCCAGTAGTCCACGGACTAGCGGGAGCGAGCAGTACTTC,CASSPRTSGSEQYF,NA,14,TRBD2,TRBV19,TRBJ2-7
TGTGCCAGCAGCCCCCGTGTAGGGGGTCGGACAGATACGCAGTATTTT,CASSPRVGGRTDTQYF,NA,16,NA,TRBV7-3,TRBJ2-3
TGTGCCAGCGGACGGACAGGGAAGGAGACCCAGTACTTC,CASGRTGKETQYF,NA,13,TRBD1,TRBV27,TRBJ2-5
TGTGCCAGCAGCGAACCAGGTTCCTATGGCTACACCTTC,CASSEPGSYGYTF,NA,13,NA,TRBV7-2,TRBJ1-2
TGTGCCAGCAGCCAAATCCAGGGGGTCTACGAGCAGTACTTC,CASSQIQGVYEQYF,NA,14,TRBD1,TRBV3-1/TRBV3-2,TRBJ2-7
TGCGCCAGCAGCCAAGTTGGCCCAGGGGTTTATGGCTACACCTTC,CASSQVGPGVYGYTF,NA,15,NA,TRBV4-1,TRBJ1-2
TGTGCCAGCAGTTCAACAGGATGGCAGCCCCAGCATTTT,CASSSTGWQPQHF,NA,13,NA,TRBV28,TRBJ1-5
TGTGCCTGGAGTGCCGGACAGGGGAGCTATGAAAAACTGTTTTTT,CAWSAGQGSYEKLFF,NA,15,TRBD1,TRBV30,TRBJ1-4
TGTGCCAGCAGCTGGGACAGGGGGGGTTCCGGGGAGCTGTTTTTT,CASSWDRGGSGELFF,NA,15,TRBD1,TRBV7-2,TRBJ2-2
TGTGCCAGCAGCGCCGGGACACCGAACACCGGGGAGCTGTTTTTT,CASSAGTPNTGELFF,NA,15,NA,TRBV5-4,TRBJ2-2
TGTGCCTGGAGTAAAGGAGGGACAGGGGCCAACTATGGCTACACCTTC,CAWSKGGTGANYGYTF,NA,16,TRBD1,TRBV30,TRBJ1-2
TGTGCCAGCAGTTACGGTGGCATGTCCTCCTACAATGAGCAGTTCTTC,CASSYGGMSSYNEQFF,NA,16,NA,TRBV6-5,TRBJ2-1
TGTGCCAGCAGCTTTAAAGTCGGTACTGAAGCTTTCTTT,CASSFKVGTEAFF,NA,13,NA,TRBV5-4,TRBJ1-1
TGTGCCAGCTCACCACAGGGAGTAGCGTCCAATGAGCAGTTCTTC,CASSPQGVASNEQFF,NA,15,NA,TRBV18,TRBJ2-1
TGTGCCAGCAGTTTGACAGGGGTTGACACTGAAGCTTTCTTT,CASSLTGVDTEAFF,NA,14,TRBD1,TRBV27,TRBJ1-1
TGTGCCAGCAGTGGAGGACAGGGGTCTGGCTACACCTTC,CASSGGQGSGYTF,NA,13,TRBD1,TRBV28,TRBJ1-2
TGTGCCAGCTCACAATCGCCGGGACAGGGGAATGAAAAACTGTTTTTT,CASSQSPGQGNEKLFF,NA,16,TRBD1,TRBV18,TRBJ1-4
TGTGCCAGCAGCTTAGTAGCAGGGAACTATGGCTACACCTTC,CASSLVAGNYGYTF,NA,14,NA,TRBV11-2,TRBJ1-2
TGTGCCAGCAGTTCCGGACTAGAAGAGACCCAGTACTTC,CASSSGLEETQYF,NA,13,TRBD2,TRBV6-2/TRBV6-3,TRBJ2-5
TGTGCCAGCAGCAAAGGGGATTTGGGACTCCCCCCGCAGAATTCACCCCTCCACTTT,CASSKGDLGLPPQNSPLHF,NA,19,NA,TRBV21-1,TRBJ1-6
TGTGCCAGCTCACCCGGACTAGCGGGGGACTACGAGCAGTACTTC,CASSPGLAGDYEQYF,NA,15,TRBD2,TRBV18,TRBJ2-7
TGTGCCAGCAGTGACGGGGACAGCACCCAGTACTTC,CASSDGDSTQYF,once,12,TRBD1,TRBV6-2/TRBV6-3,TRBJ2-7
TGCGCCAGCAGCGTTTCCACAGTATCTGGGGCCAACGTCCTGACTTTC,CASSVSTVSGANVLTF,NA,16,NA,TRBV5-1,TRBJ2-6
TGTGCCAGTAGTATTGAGGTCAGGGGGACCAAAAACATTCAGTACTTC,CASSIEVRGTKNIQYF,NA,16,TRBD1,TRBV19,TRBJ2-4
TGTGCCAGCAGCTCGAGGGGGTTGGGAGCTTTCTTT,CASSSRGLGAFF,NA,12,NA,TRBV7-6,TRBJ1-1
TGTGCCAGCAGCTTACTTCAGGGAAATTCACCCCTCCACTTT,CASSLLQGNSPLHF,NA,14,NA,TRBV7-9,TRBJ1-6
TGTGCCATCCTACTAGCGGGGGAATACGAGCAGTACTTC,CAILLAGEYEQYF,NA,13,TRBD2,TRBV12-3/TRBV12-4,TRBJ2-7
TGTGCCAGCAGTGAACTTATGGCGGGGGGGGGCACAGATACGCAGTATTTT,CASSELMAGGGTDTQYF,NA,17,TRBD2,TRBV2,TRBJ2-3
TGTGCCAGCAGCCCTAAGGCTGAGGCGGGAAACACCATATATTTT,CASSPKAEAGNTIYF,NA,15,NA,TRBV7-9,TRBJ1-3
TGTGCCAGCAGCGGTACAGGGGGCCGCATCTCTGGGGCCAACGTCCTGACTTTC,CASSGTGGRISGANVLTF,NA,18,TRBD1,TRBV4-2,TRBJ2-6
TGTGCCAGCAGTGCCCTGCCGGGACAGGACTACGAGCAGTACTTC,CASSALPGQDYEQYF,NA,15,TRBD1,TRBV28,TRBJ2-7